The clone carrying this T cell receptor (beta chain) is medium-sized (0.01 to 0.1%). The data were obtained in a study of radiation and T cells in renal cell carcinoma. Libraries were prepared by immunoSEQ multiplex PCR; TCRdb keeps only in-frame clonotypes and omits some of them. The sample comprises about 18,000 clones, about 50% of which are singletons, and roughly 12% rests with the top ten. Sample treatment: 15 Gy SBRT to primary tumor, nephrectomy 4 weeks later. Nephrectomy followed 15 Gy stereotactic body radiation by 4 weeks. Clear cell pathology was present in this patient's renal cell carcinoma. Germline-derived CDR1 and CDR2 are LNHDA and SQIVND (reference sequence). The V end lost 5 bases, the J end lost 0 bases, and 7 bases lay between the germline ends. The CDR3 has 13 residues.

Source: tumor tissue, taken from a patient whose treatment included radiotherapy and nephrectomy. The clonotype comes from a man aged 45-60 years with renal cell carcinoma. The chain employs TRBV19 and TRBJ1-1, with a weak D call TRBD1 (5 bases). The DNA for the CDR3 is TGTGCCAGTAGTGTACAGGTGAACACTGAAGCTTTCTTT. This codes for CASSVQVNTEAFF.